The clone carrying this TCR beta chain is a singleton in its sample. Its antigen is unidentified. The sample is drawn from a study of cytomegalovirus exposure and HLA in healthy donors. General study points: Reports showed the classifier diagnosing cytomegalovirus status with high specificity and sensitivity. Rare TCR sequences predominated, though certain public TCRs were found in many donors.

The study drew the donors from its approximately 120-subject validation cohort, separate from the approximately 690-subject first cohort. The germline V and J ends were trimmed by 0 bases and 6 bases, with 12 bases remaining between them. CDR1 is SGDLS and CDR2 is YYNGEE in the germline V gene. The CDR3 is 14 amino acids. Sequencing was performed with immunoSEQ multiplex PCR; in TCRdb, only in-frame clones are kept and a portion is missing. The repertoire holds roughly 60,000 clones, 92% seen once, with around 1.4% in the top ten. This clonotype was sampled from a woman between 18 and 29 years old in good health and CMV-seronegative. Sequencing used PBMCs. The chain has TRBV9 and TRBJ1-2; D is perhaps TRBD1 (5 bases). CDR3 nucleotides: TGTGCCAGCAGCGTAGGGACGGGGGTAAATGGCTACACCTTC. It is translated as CASSVGTGVNGYTF.